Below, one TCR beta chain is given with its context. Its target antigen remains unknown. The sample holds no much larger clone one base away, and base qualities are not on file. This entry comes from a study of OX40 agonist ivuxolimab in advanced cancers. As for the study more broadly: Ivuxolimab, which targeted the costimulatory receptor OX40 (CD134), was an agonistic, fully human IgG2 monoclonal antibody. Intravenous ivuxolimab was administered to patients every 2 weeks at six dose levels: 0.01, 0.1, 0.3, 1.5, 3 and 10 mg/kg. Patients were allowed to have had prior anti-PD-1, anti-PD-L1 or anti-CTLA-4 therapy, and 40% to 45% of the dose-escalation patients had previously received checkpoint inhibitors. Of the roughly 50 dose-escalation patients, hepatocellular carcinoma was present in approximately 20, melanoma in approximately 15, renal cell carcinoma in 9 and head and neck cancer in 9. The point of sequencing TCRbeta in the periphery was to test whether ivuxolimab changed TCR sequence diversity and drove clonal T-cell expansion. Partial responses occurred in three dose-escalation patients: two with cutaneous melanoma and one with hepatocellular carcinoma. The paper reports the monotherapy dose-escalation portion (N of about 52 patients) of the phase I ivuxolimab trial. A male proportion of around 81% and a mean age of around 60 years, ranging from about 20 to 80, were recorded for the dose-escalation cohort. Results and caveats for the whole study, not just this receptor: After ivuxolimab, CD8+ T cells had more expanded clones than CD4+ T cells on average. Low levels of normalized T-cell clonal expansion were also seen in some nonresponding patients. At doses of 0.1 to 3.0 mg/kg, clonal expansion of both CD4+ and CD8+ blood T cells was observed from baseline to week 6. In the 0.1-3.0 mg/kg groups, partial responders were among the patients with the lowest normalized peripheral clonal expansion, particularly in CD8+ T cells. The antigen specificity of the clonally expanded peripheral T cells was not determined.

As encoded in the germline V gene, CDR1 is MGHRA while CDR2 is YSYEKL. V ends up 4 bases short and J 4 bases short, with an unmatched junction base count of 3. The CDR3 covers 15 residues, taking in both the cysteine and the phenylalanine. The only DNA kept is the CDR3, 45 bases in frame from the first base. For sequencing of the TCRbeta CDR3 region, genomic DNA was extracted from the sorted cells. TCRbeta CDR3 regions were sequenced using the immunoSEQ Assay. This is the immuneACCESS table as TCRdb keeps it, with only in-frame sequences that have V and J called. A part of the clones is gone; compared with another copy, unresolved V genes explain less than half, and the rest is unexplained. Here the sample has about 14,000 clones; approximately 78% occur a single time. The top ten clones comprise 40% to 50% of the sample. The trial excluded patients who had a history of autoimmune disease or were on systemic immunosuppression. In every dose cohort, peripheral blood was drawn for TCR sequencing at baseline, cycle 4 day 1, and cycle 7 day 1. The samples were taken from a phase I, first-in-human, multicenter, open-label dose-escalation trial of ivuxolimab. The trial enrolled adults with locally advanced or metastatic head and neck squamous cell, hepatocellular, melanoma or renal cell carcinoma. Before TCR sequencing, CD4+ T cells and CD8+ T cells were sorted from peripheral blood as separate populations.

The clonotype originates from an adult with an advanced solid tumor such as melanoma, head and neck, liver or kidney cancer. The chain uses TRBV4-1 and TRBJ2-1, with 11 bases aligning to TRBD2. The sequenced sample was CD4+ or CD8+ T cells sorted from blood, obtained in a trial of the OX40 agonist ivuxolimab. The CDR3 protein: CASSPGTSGYNEQFF. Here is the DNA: TGCGCCAGCAGCCCTGGGACTAGCGGTTACAATGAGCAGTTCTTC.